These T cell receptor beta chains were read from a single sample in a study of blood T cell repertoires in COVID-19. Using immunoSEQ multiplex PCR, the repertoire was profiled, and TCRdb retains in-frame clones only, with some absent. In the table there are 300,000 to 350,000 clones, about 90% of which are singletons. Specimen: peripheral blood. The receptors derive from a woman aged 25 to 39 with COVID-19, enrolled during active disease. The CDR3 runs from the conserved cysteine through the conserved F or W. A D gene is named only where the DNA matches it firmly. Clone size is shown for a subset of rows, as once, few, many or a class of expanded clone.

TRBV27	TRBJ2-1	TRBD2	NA	CASSLRLAGLDEQFF	TGTGCCAGCAGTTTACGCCTAGCGGGATTAGATGAGCAGTTCTTC
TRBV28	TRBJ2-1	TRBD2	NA	CASRTREGGYNEQFF	TGTGCCAGCAGAACTCGGGAGGGCGGCTACAATGAGCAGTTCTTC
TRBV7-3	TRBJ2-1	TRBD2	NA	CASSIGTSGLYNEQFF	TGTGCCAGCAGCATCGGGACTAGCGGATTATACAATGAGCAGTTCTTC
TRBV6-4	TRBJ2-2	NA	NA	CASSDGQNTGELFF	TGTGCCAGCAGTGACGGGCAGAACACCGGGGAGCTGTTTTTT
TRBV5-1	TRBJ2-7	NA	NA	CASSLARDRPKEQYF	TGCGCCAGCAGCTTGGCCCGGGATCGCCCTAAGGAGCAGTACTTC
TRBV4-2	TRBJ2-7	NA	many	CASSQPGGGTYEQYF	TGTGCCAGCAGCCAACCCGGAGGAGGGACCTACGAGCAGTACTTC
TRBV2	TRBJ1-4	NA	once	CASSDLTHEKLFF	TGTGCCAGCAGTGATTTGACACACGAAAAACTGTTTTTT
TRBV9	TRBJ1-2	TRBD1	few	CASSVSTWDRGPYTF	TGTGCCAGCAGCGTGAGTACCTGGGACAGGGGCCCTTACACCTTC
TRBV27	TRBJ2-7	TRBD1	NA	CASSKRTGENEQYF	TGTGCCAGCAGCAAGAGGACAGGGGAAAACGAGCAGTACTTC
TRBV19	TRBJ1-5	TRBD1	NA	CASSPDRGDQPQHF	TGTGCCAGTAGTCCAGACAGGGGCGATCAGCCCCAGCATTTT
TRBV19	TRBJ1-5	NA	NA	CASSIMGGDLSNQPQHF	TGTGCCAGTAGTATCATGGGAGGAGATCTTAGCAATCAGCCCCAGCATTTT
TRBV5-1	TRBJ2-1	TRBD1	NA	CASSPGQGYFNEQFF	TGCGCCAGCAGCCCTGGACAGGGGTACTTCAATGAGCAGTTCTTC